A single TCR beta chain is shown here with its context. Its antigen is unidentified. Other DNA variants within this sample encode the same CDR3. This sample was included in a study of PD-L1 blockade in urothelial cancer. General study points: At 3 weeks on treatment, tumor-associated clones expanded more with durable benefit.

Patients had urothelial carcinoma that was locally advanced or metastatic. TCRdb's copy holds only in-frame clones and misses some; the assay was immunoSEQ multiplex PCR. The sample lists under 120,000 clones, over 75% occurring once. The specimen was PBMCs, collected around atezolizumab (anti-PD-L1) treatment. This clonotype was obtained from a man aged 50-60 years with urothelial cancer.

Here the CDR3 reads CASSSSGRYEQYF. CDR3 coding DNA: TGTGCCAGCAGCAGTAGCGGGAGGTACGAGCAGTACTTC. J is TRBJ2-7 and V is TRBV28; 10 nucleotides line up with TRBD2. The J segment lost 4 bases and the V segment lost 6 bases, leaving 3 bases of the junction unmatched. CDR3 size: 13 residues. From germline, CDR1 is MDHEN and CDR2 SYDVKM.